This TCR beta chain was captured in a study of T cells in localized non-small cell lung cancer. The CDR3 consists of 13 residues. V lost 3 bases and J lost 6, with 12 bases in between. Germline lookup yields CDR1 LNHDA and CDR2 SQIVND (reference sequence). Note on this clone: Its antigen remains unidentified.

Study-wide results and caveats: In adjacent lung, a median around 50 of the top 100 tumor clones were found. Uninvolved adjacent lung showed the highest T cell clonality, exceeding tumor. A higher density of T cells in blood coincided with extended overall survival.

Sequencing was performed with immunoSEQ multiplex PCR; in TCRdb, only in-frame clones are kept and a portion is missing. Among approximately 2,400 clones listed, about 25% were seen once. The chain uses TRBV19 and TRBJ2-7, with D perhaps being TRBD1 or TRBD2 (5 bases each). This TCR was sampled from a man between 40 and 75 years old with stage II lung adenocarcinoma. The starting material was normal lung tissue next to the tumor, obtained before any cancer treatment. CDR3 DNA: TGTGCCAGTAGTATGGGGCGTGGGAGCGAGCAGTACGTC. Translation: CASSMGRGSEQYV.